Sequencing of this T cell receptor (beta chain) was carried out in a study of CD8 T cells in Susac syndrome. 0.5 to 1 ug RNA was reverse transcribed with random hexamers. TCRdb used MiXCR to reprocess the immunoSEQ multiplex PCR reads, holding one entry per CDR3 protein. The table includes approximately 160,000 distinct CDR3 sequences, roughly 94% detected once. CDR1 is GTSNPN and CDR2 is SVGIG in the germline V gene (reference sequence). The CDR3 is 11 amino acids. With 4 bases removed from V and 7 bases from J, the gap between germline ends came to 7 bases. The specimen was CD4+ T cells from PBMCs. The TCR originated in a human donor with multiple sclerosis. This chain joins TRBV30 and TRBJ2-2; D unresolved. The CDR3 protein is CAWKILGELFF. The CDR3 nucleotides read TGTGCCTGGAAAATACTCGGGGAGCTGTTTTTT.